The T cell receptor beta chain under discussion was sequenced for a study of cytomegalovirus exposure and HLA in healthy donors (TCRdb year 2017). Regarding the study in general: In an earlier analysis of fewer than 750 of the donors, about 270 Gb of sequence data and 90 million to 120 million unique TCR beta sequences from about 190 million T cells were reported. An early release covering roughly 640 HLA-typed donors comprised about 300 gigabases of sequencing data and around 80 million unique TCR sequences. Among the approximately 420 genotyped donors, 81% belonged to the genetic ancestry cluster associated with self-reported Caucasian donors. The study aimed to test whether signatures of past pathogen exposure could be identified by cataloging public T cell receptors. Using immunosequencing, the study profiled T cell repertoires from around 670 subjects and related those repertoires to cytomegalovirus serostatus. A separate validation cohort of some 130 different subjects was used in addition to the approximately 640-subject first cohort. The study combined high-throughput TCR immunosequencing, statistical association of individual TCRs with disease status, and machine learning to predict cytomegalovirus infection status. A later analysis re-examined previously published TCR beta repertoires from roughly 650 donors and added high-resolution HLA genotyping to investigate patterns of TCR occurrence. In the later analysis, no new phenotypic data were used to find candidate immune exposures; instead, reliance was placed on TCR beta sequences and their occurrence across donors. An earlier analysis of approximately 500 of the donors applied high-throughput TCR beta sequencing to assess whether each TCR beta V gene segment acted as functional or pseudogenic. Donor age, sex, ethnicity and CMV serostatus were collected together with the repertoire data. A later genetic analysis took genome-wide SNP genotypes for about three fifths of the 666 donors and used that subset as a discovery cohort. Every discovery cohort repertoire had been produced on one sequencing platform. Class I and class II HLA loci were covered by the typing at four-digit resolution. Typing coverage varied by locus: roughly 620-640 donors for A, B, C, DRB1 and DQB1; more than 500 for DQA1; 606 for DPA1; approximately 450 for DPB1. Four or five DR-DQ haplotypes were handled as single units for association and clustering because linkage in the cohort was strong. On average, about 240,000 unique TCR beta nucleotide sequences were sequenced per donor among a few hundred genotyped donors of the cohort, with about 17% of those sequences being non-productive. The paper's findings and limits, for the study overall: Only TCR beta chains were sequenced in this cohort, and the absence of alpha or paired-chain data limited detectable features. Presence/absence analyses assumed roughly uniform sequencing depth across donors, an assumption that may not hold. Most TCR sequences were seen in very few donors, while some public TCRs were found in many individuals. A further reported finding was that TCR beta sequences accurately predicted the HLA-A and HLA-B alleles for most subjects in the first cohort. It was suggested by the authors that the approach could potentially be generalized to other disease states and immunological phenotypes. Broadly in line with IMGT annotations, most TCR beta V segments showed up in productive rearrangements about 87% or about 30% of the time in an earlier analysis of approximately 600 of the donors. In vitro tests confirmed that three of the cytomegalovirus-associated TCR beta chains recognize cytomegalovirus antigens. A later analysis associated about 17,000 TCR beta sequences with specific HLA alleles at a false discovery rate of 0.05. In a later genetic analysis, fewer N-insertions in productive TCRs were reported among donors in an Asian-associated ancestry cluster than the roughly 640-donor mean. The study listed 164 TCR beta chains as associated with cytomegalovirus. Because HLA typing was unavailable for some donors at each locus, only the typed subset was used in association tests. Compared with equally common non-associated chains, HLA-associated TCR beta chains in a later analysis were more clonally expanded and had lower generation probabilities. Linkage disequilibrium might explain the correlated functional status among segregating V segments, but an unknown experimental factor could not be excluded. A cluster of highly shared sequence variants was judged likely to be a technical artifact of the sequencing pipeline. Because counts were too low, 15 to 20 rarely observed V segments, including chromosome 9 orphons, were excluded from the earlier analysis of 500 to 700 of the donors. When HLA alleles, especially DR and DQ, strongly co-occurred, TCR associations were difficult to assign to individual alleles. According to a later analysis, TCR association rates differed among HLA loci, with DRB1 alleles showing the most associated TCRs and HLA-C alleles showing the fewest. A later analysis reported that several top co-occurrence clusters appeared linked to parvovirus B19, influenza, CMV and Epstein-Barr virus. An association between a missense DCLRE1C variant and V-gene and J-gene trimming of TCR beta chains was found in a later genetic analysis and replicated in an independent cohort. The classifier was reported to diagnose cytomegalovirus status with high specificity and sensitivity in both the original and validation cohorts. The only immune exposure information available for the cohort was CMV serostatus. According to a later analysis, most CMV-associated TCR beta chains appeared to be HLA-restricted, and the HLA associations seemed to be driven largely by CMV exposure.

Library generation was performed with the immunoSEQ multiplex PCR assay. For the multiplex PCR, a mixture combining 60 forward primers for TCR Vbeta segments and 13 reverse primers for TCR Jbeta segments was used. Amplification of the CDR3 region of rearranged TCR beta genes was performed with a multiplex PCR assay on genomic DNA. On the Illumina HiSeq System, the amplified TCR beta libraries were sequenced as 87-base-pair reads. Turning to the authors' computational methods: In a later analysis, 77 million or so unique TCR beta chains were counted across the roughly 700 repertoires, and roughly 11 million of these chains were shared by at least two donors. Raw reads were error-corrected and collapsed into unique sequences by a nearest-neighbor algorithm in which closely related sequences were merged to remove PCR and sequencing errors. V, D and J gene segments were assigned by aligning CDR3 sequences to IMGT reference sequences. For a sequence to be retained, a match of at least six nucleotides to both a V gene segment and a J gene segment was required. A rearrangement was called productive if the CDR3 had no stop codons and remained in frame with V and J, and every other rearrangement was called non-productive. Following IMGT convention, CDR3 was defined as the stretch from the second conserved V-encoded cysteine to the conserved J-encoded phenylalanine. Sequences without an unambiguous match to a single V gene segment were excluded from the earlier analysis of a few hundred of the donors. An earlier analysis of a few hundred of the donors classified V segments as functional when productive rearrangements were above 56.7% and as segregating when the standard deviation between donors was above 5%. A statistical classification framework was built to diagnose cytomegalovirus status from the catalog of TCR beta chain sequences. V and J gene assignment, in a later analysis, came from comparing TCR nucleotide sequences with IMGT/GENE-DB human TR gene sequences. The TCRdist pipeline was used in a later analysis to assign CDR3 sequences and most-parsimonious VDJ recombination scenarios. In a later analysis, each TCR beta chain was defined by its CDR3 amino acid sequence together with its V-gene family, and reads lacking a unique V-gene family were excluded. As a way to deal with suspected cross-contamination and a sequencing artifact, a later analysis dropped hundreds of nucleotide sequences that were highly shared and had low generation probability. In a later analysis, a clonal expansion index for each public chain was calculated from normalized within-repertoire ranks of inferred template counts. In a later analysis, generation probabilities were computed using a VDJ recombination model fitted to out-of-frame rearrangements, and the results were checked against IGoR. In a later analysis, TCR-TCR, TCR-HLA and TCR-CMV co-occurrence was scored with hypergeometric tests, and a repertoire-size bias correction was applied to TCR pairs. False discovery rates were estimated in a later analysis by permuting HLA or CMV assignments 20 times. In a later analysis, co-occurring TCRs were grouped with DBSCAN, and TCRdist sequence similarity was added when clustering was performed within HLA-allele-positive subsets. For co-occurrence clustering, repertoires with fewer than 30,000 or more than 120,000 public chains were excluded, along with about five repertoires with anomalous nucleotide sharing. The clones in this table, taken by TCRdb from immuneACCESS, are in-frame only. Not every clone is retained; where verified, under half of the shortfall comes from an unresolved V gene, and the cause of the rest is unknown. V, J and clone size were drawn from that table, and D and trimming were deduced from the DNA. This sample comprises fewer than 120,000 clones, approximately 83% of them detected only once. The leading ten clones occupy about 1.7% of the sample.

On this clone: Its cognate antigen has yet to be identified. No base quality values were provided; no much bigger clone lies one nucleotide off.

The cohort comprised 666 healthy bone marrow donors. At the time of sampling, all cohort members were nominally healthy, though unrecorded immune exposures were likely present. The donor tested CMV seronegative and was one of the 352 seronegative cohort members. Each donor provided a peripheral blood sample, and peripheral blood mononuclear cells were used for TCR beta sequencing. The Qiagen DNeasy Blood Extraction Kit was used to extract genomic DNA from the blood cell samples. The sequence was collected from a man in his forties or fifties in good health and CMV-seronegative. The sequenced material came from PBMCs.

The CDR3 protein is CASIAGTGIYEQYF. DNA sequence: TGTGCCAGCATCGCCGGGACAGGGATATACGAGCAGTACTTC. The sequence joins TRBV6-5 to TRBJ2-7; 9 bases in the middle match TRBD1. Trimming removed 7 bases from V and 4 bases from J; the gene matches leave 8 bases unexplained. CDR1 MNHEY and CDR2 SVGAGI are derived from the germline V gene. Including the terminal cysteine and phenylalanine, the CDR3 comprises 14 residues. The only DNA kept is the CDR3, 42 bases in frame from the first base.